This passage covers 18 T cell receptor beta chains from one sample sequenced in a study of blood T cell repertoires in COVID-19. Here immunoSEQ multiplex PCR was the method, and the copy in TCRdb shows in-frame clones only, minus some. The table includes roughly 190,000 clones, over 75% detected once. The specimen sequenced was peripheral blood. These receptors originate from a woman aged 40 to 55 who had recovered from COVID-19.

This chain links TRBV20-1 with TRBJ2-7; D is undetermined. The CDR3 covers 13 residues. Germline CDR1 and CDR2: DFQATT and SNEGSKA (reference sequence). Trimming pared 3 bases from V and 4 bases from J, leaving 13 bases between. The CDR3 protein is CSASPYTAYEQYF. CDR3 in DNA: TGCAGTGCTAGTCCCTATACTGCTTACGAGCAGTACTTC.

The chain couples TRBV11-1 to TRBJ2-7; 8 bases align to TRBD2. From germline, CDR1 is SGHAT and CDR2 FQDESV (reference sequence). V dropped 0 bases and J dropped 6; count of bases not matched to a gene: 10. This CDR3 contains 16 residues. The CDR3 protein is CASSLAVRAGAREQYF. The CDR3 region has the DNA TGTGCCAGCAGCTTAGCGGTTCGAGCGGGAGCCCGCGAGCAGTACTTC.

The rearrangement uses TRBV6-1 and TRBJ2-7; possibly TRBD1 for D (5 bases). The V gene's germline CDR1 is MNHNS and CDR2 SASEGT. V lost 1 base and J 3 bases, leaving 7 bases between the germline ends. CDR3 length: 13 amino acids. For the CDR3, the DNA is TGTGCCAGCAGTGAAGACAGGAGCTACGAGCAGTACTTC. Protein: CASSEDRSYEQYF.

The rearrangement links TRBV7-2 to TRBJ2-5, with TRBD2 identical over 11 bases. The CDR3 covers 16 residues. Trimming took 5 bases from V and 0 from J; bases not matched to a gene: 5. The V gene's germline CDR1 is SGHTA and CDR2 FQGNSA. CDR3: CASSPGTSGYQETQYF. CDR3 DNA: TGTGCCAGCAGCCCTGGGACTAGCGGATACCAAGAGACCCAGTACTTC.

The chain has TRBV27 and TRBJ2-1, with 10 bases matching TRBD1. The trim removed 5 bases at V and 5 bases at J, leaving 6 bases unmatched. Germline V gives CDR1 MNHEY, CDR2 SMNVEV (reference sequence). The CDR3 has 15 amino acids. The CDR3 sequence is CASSAQGQGNNEQFF. The CDR3 DNA reads as TGTGCCAGCAGTGCACAGGGACAGGGGAACAATGAGCAGTTCTTC.

Only one count was recorded for this clone. V gene TRBV5-1 combines with J gene TRBJ1-4; 8 bases line up with TRBD1. Germline V gene lookup returns CDR1 SGHRS and CDR2 YFSETQ. After removal of 4 bases from V and 8 bases from J, the junction contained 10 bases not matched to a gene. There are 15 residues in the CDR3. The CDR3 region is CASSADRGSWEKLFF. The CDR3 DNA follows: TGCGCCAGCAGCGCCGACAGGGGCTCGTGGGAAAAACTGTTTTTT. The whole variable domain, remainder taken from reference TRBV5-1 and TRBJ1-4, is KAGVTQTPRYLIKTRGQQVTLSCSPISGHRSVSWYQQTPGQGLQFLFEYFSETQRNKGNFPGRFSGRQFSNSRSEMNVSTLELGDSALYLCASSADRGSWEKLFFGSGTQLSVL.

The chain employs TRBV7-8 and TRBJ2-1, with 7 nucleotides matching TRBD2. Germline lookup yields CDR1 SGHVS and CDR2 FQNEAQ. Trimming cost V 5 bases and J 2 bases; bases outside gene matches: 9. CDR3 length equals 16 residues. The CDR3 coding sequence is TGTGCCAGCAGCCTCCGGACTAGTTCTCCCTACAATGAGCAGTTCTTC. As protein: CASSLRTSSPYNEQFF.

CDR3: CASSSGLAGGSDTQYF. In DNA form, the CDR3 reads TGTGCCAGCAGCTCGGGACTAGCGGGAGGCTCAGATACGCAGTATTTT. This rearrangement joins TRBV7-6 to TRBJ2-3, with 15 bases matching TRBD2. Trimming removed 4 bases from V and 4 bases from J; junction bases left unmatched: 3. The CDR3 has 16 residues. The germline V gene encodes CDR1 SGHVS and CDR2 FNYEAQ.

The V gene is TRBV4-3, the J gene TRBJ2-7, with 11 nucleotides matching TRBD2. The trim removed 0 bases at V and 4 bases at J, leaving 8 bases unmatched. Germline V CDR1 and CDR2: LGHNA, YSLEER. CDR3 length: 17 residues. This CDR3 reads CASSQDGLAGGPYEQYF. The CDR3 DNA sequence: TGCGCCAGCAGCCAAGATGGATTAGCGGGAGGGCCTTACGAGCAGTACTTC.

The genes are TRBV30 and TRBJ1-6; the D is unclear. Per germline, CDR1 GTSNPN and CDR2 SVGIG (reference sequence). V lost 3 bases, J lost 5 bases, and 11 bases lay in between. The CDR3 consists of 14 residues. CDR3 amino acids: CAWSPGRDNSPLHF. In DNA, the CDR3 is TGTGCCTGGAGCCCCGGGAGGGATAATTCACCCCTCCACTTT.

This rearrangement joins TRBV3-1 (or the pseudogene TRBV3-2) to TRBJ2-1; the match to TRBD2 covers 14 bases. The CDR3 is made up of 16 amino acids. CDR1 is LGHDT, CDR2 YNNKEL, per germline (reference sequence). V trimming: 4 bases; J trimming: 6 bases; junction bases outside the gene matches: 5. CDR3 in DNA: TGTGCCAGCAGCCTGACTAGCGGGAGGGCCAGCAATGAGCAGTTCTTC. It translates to CASSLTSGRASNEQFF.

This chain uses TRBV5-4 with TRBJ1-2, with 7 bases fitting TRBD1. The CDR3 extends over 16 amino acids. The germline V gene encodes CDR1 SGHNT and CDR2 YYREEE (reference sequence). The V and J ends lost 4 bases and 7 bases, in that order; junction bases with no gene match: 16. For the CDR3, the DNA is TGTGCCAGCAGCATAAGACAGGGTTCGGCGACAGGTGGCTACACCTTC. Protein sequence: CASSIRQGSATGGYTF.

The V call is TRBV6-5, the J call TRBJ2-2, with D possibly matching TRBD1 (6 bases). CDR1 and CDR2 from the germline V gene are MNHEY and SVGAGI. Trimming took 6 bases from V and 3 from J, leaving 14 bases between them. CDR3 length: 15 residues. CDR3 nucleotide sequence: TGTGCCAGCAGACAACAGGGTTTTTACACCGGGGAGCTGTTTTTT. Amino acids: CASRQQGFYTGELFF.

The rearrangement joins TRBV29-1 to TRBJ1-1; no definite D call. The V gene's germline CDR1 is SQVTM and CDR2 ANQGSEA. V was clipped by 2 bases and J by 5 bases, with 12 bases between them. The CDR3 is 13 residues long. DNA for the CDR3: TGCAGCGTTGAAAAAACAGAAAAGACTGAAGCTTTCTTT. Residues: CSVEKTEKTEAFF.

The rearrangement links TRBV5-5 to TRBJ1-1; no definite D call. From germline, CDR1 is SGHKS and CDR2 YYEKEE (reference sequence). CDR3 size: 14 residues. V was trimmed by 4 bases and J by 0 bases, leaving 10 bases between them. CDR3 loop: CASSGEIVNTEAFF. The CDR3 DNA follows: TGTGCCAGCAGCGGGGAGATAGTGAACACTGAAGCTTTCTTT.

The chain couples TRBV3-1 (or the pseudogene TRBV3-2) to TRBJ2-6, with D maybe TRBD1 (5 bases). The CDR3 length is 13 residues. The ends were cut back, 2 bases at V and 7 bases at J, with 6 bases in the middle. Germline values: CDR1 LGHDT, CDR2 YNNKEL (reference sequence). The CDR3 spells CASSQQGANVLTF. CDR3 DNA: TGTGCCAGCAGCCAACAGGGTGCCAACGTCCTGACTTTC.

This clone occurred once. The chain has TRBV5-1 and TRBJ1-2; D uncertain. V was shortened by 4 bases and J by 4 bases, with 14 bases between the two germline ends. The CDR3 contains 14 residues. Germline V CDR1 and CDR2: SGHRS, YFSETQ. CDR3 bases: TGCGCCAGCAGCCCGGGCCGCGGAGGCTATGGCTACACCTTC. Protein product: CASSPGRGGYGYTF.

This chain joins TRBV28 and TRBJ1-6; 11 bases map to TRBD1. Germline lookup yields CDR1 MDHEN and CDR2 SYDVKM. V trimming: 4 bases; J trimming: 10 bases; junction bases outside the gene matches: 12. The CDR3 covers 17 residues. As DNA, the CDR3 is TGTGCCAGCAGTTCGTTCGGACAGGGGGCAGAAAAATCACCCCTCCACTTT. Translating gives CASSSFGQGAEKSPLHF.